The clone carrying this TCR beta chain was seen ten or more times. This sample was included in a study of T cells in Graves' hyperthyroidism and ophthalmopathy. Orbital computed tomography, thyroid ultrasound, serum thyroxine and TRAb, and clinical symptoms together informed the diagnoses. The junction had 5 bases not matched to a gene; V was cut back by 6 bases and J by 4 bases. The CDR3 covers 14 residues. The germline V gene has CDR1 LGHDT and CDR2 YNNKEL (reference sequence). TCR beta CDR3 sequences were amplified from RNA transcripts. HTBI primers were the set used in a first-round RT-PCR of the TCR CDR3. TCRdb processed the multiplex PCR reads anew with MiXCR; each CDR3 protein has one entry. The profile covers approximately 400,000 distinct CDR3 sequences, with more than 13% appearing a single time and 25% to 30% taken by the ten largest.

Sequencing was carried out using blood. The receptor was derived from a man aged 45-65 years with Graves' ophthalmopathy. The rearrangement joins TRBV3-1 to TRBJ1-5; TRBD1 aligns across 8 bases. The CDR3: CASRDTGGNQPQHF. In nucleotides, the CDR3 is TGTGCCAGCAGGGACACAGGGGGAAATCAGCCCCAGCATTTT.